The rows below give T cell receptor beta chains drawn from one sample of a study of technical replicates of blood from a handful of donors. Data came from immunoSEQ multiplex PCR; TCRdb stores just in-frame clones and leaves some out. The sample has tens of thousands of clones, around nine tenths seen once; the top ten hold approximately 0.27%. Material for sequencing was T cells isolated from PBMCs. All receptors come from a human donor in good health. Both conserved end residues are part of each CDR3. D genes are given only for firm matches. Part of the rows lack a size; the others show once, few, many or a class for expanded clones.

abundance: NA; j_gene: TRBJ2-7; v_gene: TRBV7-9; d_gene: NA; CDR3aa: CASSLDPTGLGQYF; CDR3nt: TGTGCCAGCAGCTTAGACCCCACGGGGTTGGGGCAGTACTTC
abundance: NA; j_gene: TRBJ2-1; v_gene: TRBV5-1; d_gene: NA; CDR3aa: CASSSVQTHPNEQFF; CDR3nt: TGCGCCAGCAGCTCCGTACAAACACATCCCAATGAGCAGTTCTTC
abundance: NA; j_gene: TRBJ2-7; v_gene: TRBV6-5; d_gene: TRBD1; CDR3aa: CASSYGRGLDEQYF; CDR3nt: TGTGCCAGCAGTTACGGCAGGGGGCTCGACGAGCAGTACTTC
abundance: NA; j_gene: TRBJ2-4; v_gene: TRBV11-2; d_gene: NA; CDR3aa: CASSPTVAKNIQYF; CDR3nt: TGTGCCAGCAGCCCGACAGTGGCCAAAAACATTCAGTACTTC
abundance: NA; j_gene: TRBJ1-1; v_gene: TRBV11-2; d_gene: NA; CDR3aa: CASSLGPGVDTEAFF; CDR3nt: TGTGCCAGCAGCTTAGGCCCAGGGGTGGATACTGAAGCTTTCTTT
abundance: NA; j_gene: TRBJ2-1; v_gene: TRBV11-3; d_gene: NA; CDR3aa: CASSGGTYTYNEQFF; CDR3nt: TGTGCCAGCAGCGGGGGGACTTATACCTACAATGAGCAGTTCTTC
abundance: NA; j_gene: TRBJ2-1; v_gene: TRBV6-1; d_gene: TRBD1; CDR3aa: CASSEGTGAYEQFF; CDR3nt: TGTGCCAGCAGTGAAGGGACAGGGGCGTATGAGCAGTTCTTC
abundance: NA; j_gene: TRBJ2-1; v_gene: TRBV9; d_gene: TRBD2; CDR3aa: CASSVGGLAFDEQFF; CDR3nt: TGTGCCAGCAGCGTAGGGGGACTAGCGTTCGATGAGCAGTTCTTC
abundance: NA; j_gene: TRBJ1-3; v_gene: TRBV10-3; d_gene: TRBD1; CDR3aa: CAISEGQGLSGNTIYF; CDR3nt: TGTGCCATCAGTGAGGGACAGGGGCTCTCTGGAAACACCATATATTTT
abundance: NA; j_gene: TRBJ1-2; v_gene: TRBV6-4; d_gene: NA; CDR3aa: CASSDTILGAGVYGYTF; CDR3nt: TGTGCCAGCAGTGACACAATCTTGGGGGCAGGGGTCTATGGCTACACCTTC
abundance: NA; j_gene: TRBJ2-3; v_gene: TRBV7-2; d_gene: TRBD2; CDR3aa: CASSVTSGDTDTQYF; CDR3nt: TGTGCCAGCAGCGTGACTAGCGGCGACACAGATACGCAGTATTTT
abundance: NA; j_gene: TRBJ1-4; v_gene: TRBV19; d_gene: NA; CDR3aa: CASSIFRAGVIEKLFF; CDR3nt: TGTGCCAGTAGTATCTTCCGGGCAGGGGTGATAGAAAAACTGTTTTTT
abundance: NA; j_gene: TRBJ2-7; v_gene: TRBV20-1; d_gene: NA; CDR3aa: CSAHRSYEQYF; CDR3nt: TGCAGTGCCCACAGATCCTACGAGCAGTACTTC
abundance: NA; j_gene: TRBJ2-5; v_gene: TRBV7-6; d_gene: TRBD1; CDR3aa: CASSSEQGLETQYF; CDR3nt: TGTGCCAGCAGCTCTGAACAGGGGCTGGAGACCCAGTACTTC
abundance: NA; j_gene: TRBJ2-7; v_gene: TRBV27; d_gene: NA; CDR3aa: CASSFGFEQYF; CDR3nt: TGTGCCAGCAGTTTCGGTTTCGAGCAGTACTTC
abundance: NA; j_gene: TRBJ2-1; v_gene: TRBV6-4; d_gene: NA; CDR3aa: CASSGELATGEQFF; CDR3nt: TGTGCCAGCAGTGGTGAGCTAGCGACGGGGGAGCAGTTCTTC
abundance: once; j_gene: TRBJ2-3; v_gene: TRBV30; d_gene: TRBD2; CDR3aa: CAWSVHKLAGKNTDTQYF; CDR3nt: TGTGCCTGGAGTGTCCACAAACTAGCGGGGAAGAACACAGATACGCAGTATTTT
abundance: NA; j_gene: TRBJ2-2; v_gene: TRBV10-3; d_gene: TRBD1; CDR3aa: CAINGQGNGELFF; CDR3nt: TGTGCCATCAACGGACAGGGGAACGGGGAGCTGTTTTTT
abundance: NA; j_gene: TRBJ1-3; v_gene: TRBV5-1; d_gene: TRBD1; CDR3aa: CASSLRGQGAGNTIYF; CDR3nt: TGCGCCAGCAGCTTGAGAGGACAGGGGGCTGGAAACACCATATATTTT
abundance: NA; j_gene: TRBJ1-1; v_gene: TRBV19; d_gene: NA; CDR3aa: CASSSGTADAEAFF; CDR3nt: TGTGCCAGTAGTAGCGGGACCGCGGACGCTGAAGCTTTCTTT
abundance: NA; j_gene: TRBJ1-6; v_gene: TRBV11-2; d_gene: NA; CDR3aa: CASSERGGGNYNSPLHF; CDR3nt: TGTGCCAGCAGCGAGCGGGGGGGCGGTAACTATAATTCACCCCTCCACTTT
abundance: NA; j_gene: TRBJ2-7; v_gene: TRBV27; d_gene: TRBD1; CDR3aa: CASSLAGQVSYEQYF; CDR3nt: TGTGCCAGCAGTTTAGCGGGACAGGTTAGCTACGAGCAGTACTTC
abundance: NA; j_gene: TRBJ1-1; v_gene: TRBV23-1; d_gene: NA; CDR3aa: CASIGDRAFF; CDR3nt: TGCGCCAGCATAGGGGATCGGGCTTTCTTT
abundance: NA; j_gene: TRBJ1-1; v_gene: TRBV7-8; d_gene: TRBD1; CDR3aa: CASSLEVTGFTNEAFF; CDR3nt: TGTGCCAGCAGCTTAGAAGTGACAGGGTTCACCAACGAAGCTTTCTTT
abundance: NA; j_gene: TRBJ2-5; v_gene: TRBV11-2; d_gene: TRBD2; CDR3aa: CASSFRTSGDQETQYF; CDR3nt: TGTGCCAGCAGCTTCCGGACTAGCGGGGATCAAGAGACCCAGTACTTC
abundance: once; j_gene: TRBJ1-5; v_gene: TRBV7-2; d_gene: TRBD1; CDR3aa: CASSLWTGGLQPQHF; CDR3nt: TGTGCCAGCAGCTTATGGACAGGGGGACTTCAGCCCCAGCATTTT
abundance: NA; j_gene: TRBJ1-1; v_gene: TRBV25-1; d_gene: NA; CDR3aa: CASSETKLQF; CDR3nt: TGTGCCAGCAGTGAAACTAAGTTGCAATTT
abundance: NA; j_gene: TRBJ1-4; v_gene: TRBV9; d_gene: NA; CDR3aa: CASSLGPGIQGEKLFF; CDR3nt: TGTGCCAGCAGCTTGGGACCCGGGATCCAGGGGGAAAAACTGTTTTTT
abundance: NA; j_gene: TRBJ2-7; v_gene: TRBV18; d_gene: NA; CDR3aa: CASSPGRVSEQYF; CDR3nt: TGTGCCAGCTCACCGGGCAGGGTGAGCGAGCAGTACTTC